Sequencing of this T cell receptor beta chain was carried out in a study of T-cell memory formation after mild COVID-19. Across the study: Largely donor-specific sequence clusters came from a couple of donors.

Barcoded TCR alpha and TCR beta cDNA libraries with UMIs came from 5'RACE using constant-segment primers. Each CDR3 protein is one row after TCRdb ran MiXCR on the 5' RACE reads. The table lists about 84,000 distinct CDR3 sequences, approximately 14% of them singletons. The length of the CDR3 is 14 residues. Losses at the gene ends were 4 bases for V and 0 bases for J; bases not matched to a gene: 2. CDR1 and CDR2 from the germline V gene are SGHVS and FNYEAQ. This clonotype was seen a few times. The sequence was obtained from an adult woman who had mild COVID-19 (a few samples of this study predate the infection). Cell type and time point are not known. Sequencing used PBMCs or a T cell subset sorted from them (not recorded which). J is TRBJ1-1 and V is TRBV7-6, with 7 bases fitting TRBD1. The CDR3 loop is CASSSGGVNTEAFF. As DNA, the CDR3 is TGTGCCAGCAGCTCAGGGGGGGTGAACACTGAAGCTTTCTTT.